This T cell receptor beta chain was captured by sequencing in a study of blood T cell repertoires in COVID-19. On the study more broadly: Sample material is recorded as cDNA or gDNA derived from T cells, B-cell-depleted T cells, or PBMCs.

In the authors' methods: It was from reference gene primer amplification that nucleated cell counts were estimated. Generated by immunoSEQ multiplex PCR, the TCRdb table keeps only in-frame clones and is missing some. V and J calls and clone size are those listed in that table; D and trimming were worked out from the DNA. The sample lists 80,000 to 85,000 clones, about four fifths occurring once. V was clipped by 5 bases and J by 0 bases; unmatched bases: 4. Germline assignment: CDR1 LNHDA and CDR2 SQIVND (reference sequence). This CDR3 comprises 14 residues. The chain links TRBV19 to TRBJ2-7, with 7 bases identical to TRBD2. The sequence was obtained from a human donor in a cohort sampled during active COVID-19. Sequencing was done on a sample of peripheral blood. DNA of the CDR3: TGTGCCAGTAGTCCGGGGGGACTCTCCTACGAGCAGTACTTC. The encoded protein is CASSPGGLSYEQYF.